The clone carrying this T cell receptor beta chain has at least ten counts. Its antigen is not known. Aged roughly 6 to 90, donors were systemically healthy Caucasians from Russia. This sample was included in a study of blood T cells in healthy people across ages. General study points: Strong correlation was found linking TCR beta diversity to naive T cell percentage. Any conclusive comparison of naive versus antigen-experienced cells was prevented by using unsorted PBMCs.

A second PCR of roughly 7 to 11 cycles used a sample-barcoded 5' primer and a J-beta primer mix. In TCRdb, the 5' RACE reads were re-called with MiXCR into one record per CDR3 protein. The table includes some 890,000 distinct CDR3 sequences, roughly 28% detected once. These same records also appear under a second study, on T cells of mothers and their children. Per that paper: cDNA synthesis used all extracted RNA, 1.5 ug per 15 ul.

Sequencing input: blood. The receptor was derived from a middle-aged woman in good health.

For the CDR3, the DNA is TGTGCCAGCAGTTTATCAGGGACTGGAGGCTACACCTTC. Protein sequence: CASSLSGTGGYTF. The chain combines TRBV28 with TRBJ1-2; TRBD1 might be the D (5 bases). Trimming pared 1 base from V and 8 bases from J, leaving 11 bases between. This CDR3 is 13 amino acids long. Germline V gene sequence: CDR1 MDHEN, CDR2 SYDVKM.